The clone carrying this TCR beta chain appeared once. Its matching antigen is unknown. This specimen comes from a study of early stage breast cancer tumors. From germline, CDR1 is MNHEY and CDR2 SMNVEV (reference sequence). The V and J ends lost 6 bases and 0 bases, in that order; junction bases with no gene match: 4. The CDR3 extends over 15 amino acids. Libraries were prepared by immunoSEQ multiplex PCR; TCRdb keeps only in-frame clonotypes and omits some of them. The sample lists about 29,000 clones; approximately 84% were seen once. Findings of the study overall: Tumor and normal breast were distinguished via blood comparison in about 85% of the 16 patients.

Sequencing was carried out using blood. The chain has TRBV27 and TRBJ2-2; 7 bases match TRBD2. The sequence was collected from a person in their fifties with breast cancer. CDR3: CASSLGGANTGELFF. In nucleotides, the CDR3 is TGTGCCAGCAGCCTGGGGGGGGCGAACACCGGGGAGCTGTTTTTT.